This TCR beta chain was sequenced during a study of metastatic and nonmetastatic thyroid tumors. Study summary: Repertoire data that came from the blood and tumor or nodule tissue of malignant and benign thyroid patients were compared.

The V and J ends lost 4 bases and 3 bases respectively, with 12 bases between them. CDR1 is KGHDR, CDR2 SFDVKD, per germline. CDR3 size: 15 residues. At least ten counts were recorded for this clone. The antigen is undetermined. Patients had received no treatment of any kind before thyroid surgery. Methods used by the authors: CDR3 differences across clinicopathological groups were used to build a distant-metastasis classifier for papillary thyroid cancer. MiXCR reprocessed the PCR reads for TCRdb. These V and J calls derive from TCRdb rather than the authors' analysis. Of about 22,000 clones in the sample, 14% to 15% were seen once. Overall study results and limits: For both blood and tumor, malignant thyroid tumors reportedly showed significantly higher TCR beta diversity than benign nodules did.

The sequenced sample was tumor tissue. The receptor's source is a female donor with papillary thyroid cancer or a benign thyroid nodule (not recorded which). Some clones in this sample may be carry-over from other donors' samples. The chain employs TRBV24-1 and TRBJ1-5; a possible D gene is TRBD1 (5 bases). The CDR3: CATSDPRVPNQPQHF. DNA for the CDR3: TGTGCCACCAGTGACCCCAGGGTCCCCAATCAGCCCCAGCATTTT.